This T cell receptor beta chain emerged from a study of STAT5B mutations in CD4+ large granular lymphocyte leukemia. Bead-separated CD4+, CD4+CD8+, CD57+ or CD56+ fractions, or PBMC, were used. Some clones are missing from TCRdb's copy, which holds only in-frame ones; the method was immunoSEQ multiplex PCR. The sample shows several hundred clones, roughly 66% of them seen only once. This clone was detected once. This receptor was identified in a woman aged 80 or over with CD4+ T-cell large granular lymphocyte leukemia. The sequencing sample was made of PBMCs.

CDR3 sequence reads: CASSLGASSYNEQFF. DNA for the CDR3: TGTGCCAGCAGCTTAGGCGCGAGCTCCTACAATGAGCAGTTCTTC. The rearrangement joins TRBV11-3 to TRBJ2-1; D gene unclear. The CDR3 is made up of 15 amino acids. Trimming left V 1 base short and J 0 bases short, with 7 bases between. The V gene's germline CDR1 is SGHNT and CDR2 YENEEA.